The sequence of this T cell receptor (beta chain) was determined in a study of cytomegalovirus exposure and HLA in healthy donors. Whole-study findings and limits: The authors excluded some V segments, including TRBV6-2 and TRBV6-3, as indistinguishable. In an earlier analysis, about 87% or about 30%: the productive usage of most TCR beta V segments. Association of 16,951 TCR beta sequences with HLA alleles was found at 0.05 false discovery rate in a later analysis. A highly shared variant cluster was judged a likely technical artifact.

Primers: 60 Vbeta forward and 13 Jbeta reverse. Assay: immunoSEQ multiplex PCR; the TCRdb copy retains only in-frame clones and omits some. Of approximately 140,000 clones in the sample, roughly 80% are singletons; the top ten hold roughly 1.2%. This CDR3 region has 20 residues. The V gene lost 5 bases and the J gene lost 0 bases, with 28 bases spanning the gap. Germline CDR1 is GTSNPN and CDR2 is SVGIG (reference sequence). This clone was observed a single time. Antigen unknown. This chain joins TRBV30 and TRBJ2-2, with a possible D match to TRBD2 (5 bases). Source material: PBMCs. The source of this sequence is a boy aged 5-17 years in good health and CMV-seronegative. The CDR3 DNA follows: TGTGCCTGGCGCAGTTTCAGCGGCTCCTTCGACCTGTCGAACACCGGGGAGCTGTTTTTT. This translates into CAWRSFSGSFDLSNTGELFF.